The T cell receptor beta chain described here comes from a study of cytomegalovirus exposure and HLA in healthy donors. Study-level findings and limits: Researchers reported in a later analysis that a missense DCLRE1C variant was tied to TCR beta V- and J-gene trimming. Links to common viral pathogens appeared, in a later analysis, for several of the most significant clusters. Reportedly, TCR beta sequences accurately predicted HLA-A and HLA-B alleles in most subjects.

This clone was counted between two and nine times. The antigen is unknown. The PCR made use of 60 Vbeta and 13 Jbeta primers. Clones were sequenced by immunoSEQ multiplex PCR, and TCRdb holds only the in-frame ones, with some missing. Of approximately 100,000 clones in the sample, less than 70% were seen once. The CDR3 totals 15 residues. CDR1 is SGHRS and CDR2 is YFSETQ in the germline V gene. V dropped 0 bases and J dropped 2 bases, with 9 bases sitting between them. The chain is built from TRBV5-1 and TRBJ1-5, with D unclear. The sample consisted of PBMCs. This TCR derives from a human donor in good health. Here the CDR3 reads CASSLAGYGNQPQHF. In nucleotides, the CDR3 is TGCGCCAGCAGCTTGGCGGGGTATGGCAATCAGCCCCAGCATTTT.